The entry below gives a single T cell receptor (beta chain) sequence along with its context. The target antigen is unknown. This entry comes from a study of cytomegalovirus exposure and HLA in healthy donors. Study-level points and caveats: A later analysis revealed that TCR association rates differed between HLA loci, peaking at DRB1 and bottoming out at HLA-C. High sensitivity and specificity were reportedly achieved when the classifier diagnosed cytomegalovirus status. V- and J-gene trimming in TCR beta was tied to a missense DCLRE1C variant by an analysis performed later.

60 Vbeta and 13 Jbeta primers were used in PCR. Assay used: immunoSEQ multiplex PCR; TCRdb lists only in-frame clones, some missing. This sample has about 160,000 clones, with approximately 81% found just once. This CDR3 has 15 amino acids. Per germline, CDR1 SGHTA and CDR2 FQGTGA. The ends were cut back, 3 bases at V and 6 bases at J, with 14 bases in the middle. The sequenced material came from PBMCs. The chain links TRBV7-3 to TRBJ2-2; D is perhaps TRBD1 (5 bases). The receptor's source is a young man in good health and CMV-seropositive. The CDR3 sequence is CASSFDQGWSGELFF. CDR3 DNA sequence: TGTGCCAGCAGCTTTGATCAGGGATGGTCCGGGGAGCTGTTTTTT.